This TCR beta chain was profiled in a study of T cell responses to AZD1222 COVID-19 vaccine. Notes on the study in general: CD4 TCRs covered the whole spike, strongest at regions 160-218 and 743-854. Without day 14 samples, only post-peak T cell repertoires were studied. Donors in the cohort were predominantly white British and more often female, and clonal diversity was possibly underestimated. Unmutated variant regions reportedly attract nearly half of all spike-specific TCRs.

Details on this clone: What it binds is not known.

The V and J ends lost 3 bases and 5 bases respectively, with 11 bases between them. This CDR3 spans 13 amino acids. Germline V gene lookup returns CDR1 SGHRS and CDR2 YFSETQ. Only in-frame clones appear in the TCRdb table, and some are missing; sequencing was by immunoSEQ multiplex PCR. The sample records some 120,000 clones, roughly 90% being singletons. The V call is TRBV5-1, the J call TRBJ1-1; D perhaps matches TRBD1 (5 bases). Sequencing used peripheral blood, obtained on day 0 of AZD1222 vaccination. This receptor was obtained from an adult in good health. The CDR3 reads CASSSPGGTEAFF. CDR3 DNA: TGCGCCAGCAGCTCCCCCGGGGGGACTGAAGCTTTCTTT.